This T cell receptor (beta chain) was identified during a study of beta chain features in type 1 diabetes. Study-level background: Analysis included around 99,000,000 sorted cells drawn from all samples.

V was clipped by 1 base and J by 5 bases, with 11 bases between them. The CDR3 contains 14 residues. CDR1 and CDR2 from the germline V gene are SEHNR and FQNEAQ (reference sequence). Findings and limits, study-wide: Researchers report that Type 1 diabetes patients had moderately but significantly shorter TCRB CDR3s across all four CD4+ subsets. VDJ junctions from type 1 diabetes patients carried fewer insertions and larger deletions. In patients and controls equally, PCR might favor templates that are shorter.

As for this clone: The antigen remains unidentified.

The study reverse transcribed the entire isolated RNA, so it sequenced expressed TCRB transcripts. The repertoire was sequenced with immunoSEQ multiplex PCR; TCRdb's copy has only in-frame clones and lacks some. This table holds around 99,000 clones, 40% found once. V is TRBV7-9 and J is TRBJ2-5, with a possible D match to TRBD2 (6 bases). The receptor was isolated from a young woman in good health. The source material was stem cell memory CD4+ T cells from blood. CDR3 residues: CASSLGAGWETQYF. In DNA form, the CDR3 reads TGTGCCAGCAGCTTAGGTGCGGGGTGGGAGACCCAGTACTTC.